Sequencing of this T cell receptor (beta chain) was carried out in a study of blood T cell repertoires in COVID-19. About the research overall: The United States, Italy and Spain supplied acute and convalescent COVID-19 samples. Sources were T cells, B-cell-depleted T cells, or PBMCs; the material itself was cDNA or gDNA.

There are 15 residues in the CDR3. Per the germline V gene, CDR1 is MNHEY and CDR2 is SVGAGI. V was trimmed by 2 bases and J by 5 bases, leaving 13 bases between them. Using immunoSEQ multiplex PCR, the repertoire was profiled, and TCRdb retains in-frame clones only, with some absent. The sample consists of approximately 150,000 clones, 65% to 85% of them appearing once. This chain uses TRBV6-5 with TRBJ1-5; no reliable D call. What was sequenced was peripheral blood. This TCR was sampled from a woman in her forties or fifties with acute or convalescent COVID-19. The CDR3 DNA reads as TGTGCCAGCAGTTACGGAGATCCAAGAGATCAGCCCCAGCATTTT. This sequence encodes CASSYGDPRDQPQHF.